This T cell receptor beta chain was retrieved from a study of CD8 T cells in ankylosing spondylitis. Regarding the study as a whole: Past studies reported some motif variants in reactive arthritis synovial fluid and blood. Disease-linked clones were reportedly significantly enriched in matched ankylosing spondylitis synovial fluid. Disease-linked clones displayed a CD8+ phenotype and appeared relatively rarely in peripheral blood. Typical of ankylosing spondylitis blood, it appeared, was a TCR beta motif of seven to nine highly homologous variants.

CDR3 length: 14 residues. Per germline, CDR1 SGHTA and CDR2 FQGNSA. Trimming stripped 1 base from V and 5 bases from J, with 11 bases between. As regards this clonotype: Its antigen is currently unknown.

Making the TCR beta libraries involved quantitative 5'-RACE with molecular barcodes. TCRdb reprocessed the 5' RACE reads with MiXCR, giving one entry per CDR3 protein. Of around 890,000 distinct CDR3 sequences listed, 12% are singletons. This chain joins TRBV7-2 and TRBJ1-1; D call uncertain. The material sequenced was blood, either unsorted or a sorted T cell fraction (not recorded which). The TCR was taken from a male donor with ankylosing spondylitis. The CDR3 nucleotides are TGTGCCAGCAGCTTAGTTTTAGGGAAAACTGAAGCTTTCTTT. Protein sequence: CASSLVLGKTEAFF.